Shown below are 20 T cell receptor beta chains from a single sample sequenced in a study of persistence of HIV-infected CD4 T cells. Cells were stimulated with CMV-infected fibroblast lysates at 10 ug/mL. CD40L/CD69 double-negative CD45RO-high memory CD4+ T cells were collected. Their specific antigens are unknown. The libraries were made with immunoSEQ version 4 in survey mode. Repertoires were generated with immunoSEQ multiplex PCR, while TCRdb's copy carries only in-frame clones and drops some. The table shows tens of thousands of clones, with roughly 80% occurring only once. The sequencing here drew on CD4+ T cells sorted from PBMCs after approximately 20-hour stimulation, taken from a patient who received antiretroviral therapy. Receptors originate from an adult woman with HIV who was CMV-seropositive.

The V call is TRBV19, the J call TRBJ1-1; D gene ambiguous. This CDR3 is built from 13 residues. V was shortened by 4 bases and J by 1 base, with 7 bases between the two germline ends. From germline, CDR1 is LNHDA and CDR2 SQIVND (reference sequence). The CDR3 DNA follows: TGTGCCAGTAGTAGAACCTGGAACACTGAAGCTTTCTTT. Translation gives CASSRTWNTEAFF.

There are a few counts of this clone. V usage is TRBV7-5 and J usage is TRBJ2-4; TRBD2, the table's D call, was not compared with the DNA. TRBV7-5 is given as a pseudogene. The CDR3 runs 19 residues. The CDR3 here is CVRSLVFQVQAGAKNIQYF. In DNA, the CDR3 is TGTGTCAGAAGCTTAGTTTTCCAGGTTCAAGCGGGAGCCAAAAACATTCAGTACTTC.

This chain links TRBV29-1 with TRBJ1-2; perhaps TRBD1 as D (6 bases). Germline V gene data show CDR1 as SQVTM and CDR2 as ANQGSEA. This CDR3 comprises 13 residues. V was pared by 3 bases and J by 4 bases, with 12 bases between. The CDR3 DNA reads TGCAGCGTTGATGAAGGGGGACGCTATGGCTACACCTTC. Translation gives CSVDEGGRYGYTF.

The chain combines TRBV24-1 with TRBJ2-1; D gene uncertain. This CDR3 has 14 residues. Trimming pared 9 bases from V and 5 bases from J, leaving 16 bases between. Germline V CDR1 and CDR2: KGHDR, SFDVKD. CDR3 residues: CATGGPAGNNEQFF. The CDR3 region has the DNA TGTGCCACCGGTGGCCCTGCTGGGAACAATGAGCAGTTCTTC.

The chain employs TRBV5-6 and TRBJ1-4; TRBD1 agrees at 8 bases. Germline trimming cut 0 bases from V and 8 bases from J; bases unmatched to any gene: 6. The V gene's germline CDR1 is SGHDT and CDR2 YYEEEE. CDR3 length equals 15 residues. CDR3 region: CASSLAGQGEEKLFF. For the CDR3, the DNA is TGTGCCAGCAGCTTGGCCGGACAGGGCGAAGAAAAACTGTTTTTT.

The gene calls are TRBV11-2 and TRBJ2-3; TRBD1 might be the D (5 bases). The length of the CDR3 is 17 residues. Germline V gene lookup returns CDR1 SGHAT and CDR2 FQNNGV. V lost 1 base to trimming and J lost 0 bases, with 14 bases between them. The DNA for the CDR3 is TGTGCCAGCAGCTTAGCCAGGGAACCCCCTAGCACAGATACGCAGTATTTT. It yields the protein CASSLAREPPSTDTQYF.

The chain links TRBV7-6 to TRBJ2-1; 9 bases line up with TRBD1. Germline V lookup: CDR1 SGHVS, CDR2 FNYEAQ. CDR3 length equals 17 residues. V shed 4 bases and J 5 bases; nucleotides not matched to a gene: 12. The CDR3 protein is CASSSRQGEVGHNEQFF. CDR3 bases: TGTGCCAGCAGCTCGAGACAGGGGGAAGTAGGACACAATGAGCAGTTCTTC.

This chain links TRBV4-1 with TRBJ1-2; 11 nucleotides match TRBD1. Trimming took 3 bases from V and 7 from J; bases not matched to a gene: 7. This CDR3 spans 15 amino acids. The germline V gene has CDR1 MGHRA and CDR2 YSYEKL. As DNA, the CDR3 is TGCGCCAGCAGCCACGGACAGGGGGCGGGAGTTGGCTACACCTTC. Its protein product is CASSHGQGAGVGYTF.

The table lists this clone with a count of one. The chain uses TRBV6-5 and TRBJ1-5, with a tentative D call TRBD1 (6 bases). Deletions cut 2 bases from V and 2 bases from J, with 13 bases between. The length of the CDR3 is 16 residues. CDR1 and CDR2 (germline): MNHEY, SVGAGI. The CDR3 loop reads CASSYPGGAGNQPQHF. The CDR3 coding sequence is TGTGCCAGCAGTTACCCCGGGGGGGCGGGCAATCAGCCCCAGCATTTT.

The V call is TRBV4-1, the J call TRBJ2-5; D is unresolved. This CDR3 contains 15 residues. V lost 0 bases, J lost 2 bases, and 10 bases lay in between. CDR1 and CDR2 (germline): MGHRA, YSYEKL. The CDR3 sequence is CASSQDRTAQETQYF. The CDR3 nucleotides are TGCGCCAGCAGCCAAGATAGGACGGCTCAAGAGACCCAGTACTTC.

This clone was observed a handful of times. CDR3 protein: CASSVTDSNYGYTF. In nucleotides, the CDR3 is TGTGCCAGCAGCGTGACGGACAGCAACTATGGCTACACCTTC. The V and J genes are TRBV9 and TRBJ1-2; D is perhaps TRBD1 (6 bases). Germline V gives CDR1 SGDLS, CDR2 YYNGEE. V shed 2 bases and J shed 2 bases, with 10 bases lying between them. The CDR3 length is 14 residues.

This clone was counted once. The chain couples TRBV19 to TRBJ1-5, with D possibly being TRBD1 (5 bases). V was pared by 4 bases and J by 5 bases, with 9 bases between. CDR1 and CDR2 from the germline V gene are LNHDA and SQIVND (reference sequence). This CDR3 has 13 amino acids. This CDR3 reads CASSKGTDQPQHF. DNA for the CDR3: TGTGCCAGTAGTAAAGGGACTGATCAGCCCCAGCATTTT.

The chain has TRBV7-2 and TRBJ2-3; 7 bases agree with TRBD2. V dropped 6 bases and J dropped 2; count of bases not matched to a gene: 5. From germline, CDR1 is SGHTA and CDR2 FQGNSA. The CDR3 runs 14 residues. CDR3 protein: CASSQGLLTDTQYF. CDR3 coding DNA: TGTGCCAGCAGTCAGGGACTACTCACAGATACGCAGTATTTT.

This clone was counted a few times. The chain employs TRBV6-1 and TRBJ2-1; 12 positions match TRBD2. Germline lookup yields CDR1 MNHNS and CDR2 SASEGT. The CDR3 is 17 amino acids. J was trimmed by 5 bases and V by 4 bases; bases with no gene match: 9. CDR3 sequence: CASSVYKTSGGNNEQFF. CDR3 in DNA: TGTGCCAGCAGTGTCTATAAGACTAGCGGGGGTAACAATGAGCAGTTCTTC.

This sequence joins TRBV30 and TRBJ1-1, with TRBD1 matching over 7 bases. Germline CDR1 and CDR2: GTSNPN and SVGIG (reference sequence). The CDR3 sequence is 16 residues long. V lost 5 bases, J lost 0 bases, and 12 bases stayed unmatched. CDR3 in amino acids: CAWRVQGFSMNTEAFF. DNA of the CDR3: TGTGCCTGGCGGGTACAGGGGTTTTCCATGAACACTGAAGCTTTCTTT. The whole variable domain, filled in from reference TRBV30 and TRBJ1-1, reads SQTIHQWPATLVQPVGSPLSLECTVEGTSNPNLYWYRQAAGRGLQLLFYSVGIGQISSEVPQNLSASRPQDRQFILSSKKLLLSDSGFYLCAWRVQGFSMNTEAFFGQGTRLTVV.

The chain uses TRBV21-1 and TRBJ1-1. TRBV21-1 is recorded as a pseudogene. CDR3 length: 19 amino acids. The CDR3 DNA is TGTGCCAGCAGCAAAGTATCCTCTTACGCTCCCCATGGGAACACTGAAGCTTTCTTT. Its protein is CASSKVSSYAPHGNTEAFF.

The rearrangement joins TRBV5-6 to TRBJ1-6; D remains unclear. Germline CDR1 SGHDT, CDR2 YYEEEE. The CDR3 covers 15 residues. The V end lost 4 bases, the J end lost 9 bases, and 17 bases lay between the germline ends. CDR3: CASSTDRSEASPLHF. In nucleotides, the CDR3 is TGTGCCAGCAGCACGGACCGATCTGAAGCTTCACCCCTCCACTTT.

CDR3 amino acids: CASSFVGGPQHF. DNA for the CDR3: TGTGCCAGCAGTTTCGTGGGTGGGCCCCAGCATTTT. V gene TRBV12-3 or TRBV12-4 combines with J gene TRBJ1-5; D not resolved. V was shortened by 3 bases and J by 9 bases, with 9 bases between the two germline ends. The CDR3 loop spans 12 amino acids.

This clone showed up just a few times. This chain uses TRBV6-5 with TRBJ1-5; D may be TRBD1 (5 bases). Trimming left V 5 bases short and J 7 bases short, with 15 bases between. The CDR3 is made up of 14 amino acids. Germline lookup yields CDR1 MNHEY and CDR2 SVGAGI. The CDR3 region is CASSRALGEQPQHF. Here the CDR3 DNA reads TGTGCCAGCAGTCGAGCCCTGGGGGAACAGCCCCAGCATTTT.

This clone was recorded a few times. The chain links TRBV5-1 to TRBJ1-6; 9 bases match TRBD1. In germline, CDR1 is SGHRS, CDR2 YFSETQ. Germline trimming cut 1 base from V and 14 bases from J; bases unmatched to any gene: 4. The CDR3 totals 13 residues. DNA for the CDR3: TGCGCCAGCAGCTTGACAGGGGGCCAGACCCTCCACTTT. Translated: CASSLTGGQTLHF.